What follows is one T cell receptor beta chain and its context. Its antigen is still unknown. No qualities accompany the bases; no much larger clone lies one base away. TCRbeta CDR3 regions were amplified from genomic DNA by means of the immunoSEQ Assay, a bias-controlled multiplex PCR. On the authors' methods: The number of nucleated cells in each sample was estimated by amplification of reference gene primers within the assay. To quantify the absolute abundance of each unique TCRbeta CDR3 rearrangement, sequence reads were collapsed and filtered. For each sample, productive Simpson clonality was calculated by taking the square root of Simpson's diversity index across productive rearrangements. In TCRdb, the immuneACCESS table is reduced to in-frame sequences with V and J assigned. These tables do not hold every clone; where another copy was compared, an unresolved V gene accounts for under half, and the others remain unexplained. The D gene and trimming were derived from the DNA, and the V and J assignments and clone size from that table. Counted in this sample were roughly 200,000 clones; roughly 84% of them appeared once. The ten largest make up roughly 7.1% of the sample.

The data are from a study of blood T cell repertoires in COVID-19 (dated by TCRdb to the early 2020s). For the wider study: For ImmuneRACE Cohort 3, a participant was defined as recovered based on two consecutive negative NP/OP PCR tests, clearance by a healthcare professional, or resolution of symptoms. The collaborator samples originated in the United States, Italy and Spain and spanned the acute and convalescent phases of COVID-19. The prospective study material was composed of cDNA or gDNA derived from T cells, B-cell-depleted T cells, or PBMCs. Subjects who had been exposed to COVID-19, were actively infected with it, or had recovered from it provided the deeply sampled blood TCRbeta repertoires that made up the dataset. A freely available public database, intended as a resource for researchers studying the immune response to SARS-CoV-2, is where the repertoires were released. The samples were drawn from the first 160 participants of the ongoing ImmuneRACE study and from 950 to 1,500 subjects provided by 6 global collaborators. Sample metadata almost always included a de-identified subject ID, COVID-19 status, age in years and sex. Where HLA class I and class II types were available, the types were taken from metadata supplied by the sample provider, not from assay-based typing.

Enrolling through a virtual design, the prospective study's participants ranged in age from roughly 18 to 90 years and lived across about two dozen United States geographic areas. In the prospective study, cohorts were assigned on the basis of participant-reported clinical history obtained from a screening survey and a study questionnaire. In the prospective study, mobile phlebotomists collected whole blood, serum and a nasopharyngeal or oropharyngeal swab from each participant. Over a roughly two-month period, participants in the prospective study had the option of providing additional blood draws and questionnaires. Before DNA extraction, blood samples from the prospective study were shipped at room temperature or frozen. Here is what the overall study found, with its caveats: How much clinical and demographic metadata was included differed by source and by participant, and the metadata was provided uncurated.

The CDR3 runs 17 residues from the cysteine to the phenylalanine. Only the CDR3 DNA stays, 51 bases, in frame from base 1. Reading the germline V gene (reference sequence) gives CDR1 WNHNN and CDR2 SYGVQD. V ends up 0 bases short and J 2 bases short, with an unmatched junction base count of 6. The chain joins TRBV10-1 to TRBJ2-2; TRBD1 fits 7 bases in the junction. The sequence derives from a man between 25 and 39 years old in a cohort exposed to, infected with or recovered from COVID-19 (not recorded which). The sample comprised PBMCs or T cells enriched from blood (not recorded which). CDR3 protein: CASSESMRQGNTGELFF. The DNA is TGCGCCAGCAGTGAGTCGATGCGACAGGGAAACACCGGGGAGCTGTTTTTT.